The rows below give T cell receptor beta chains drawn from one sample of a study of OX40 agonist ivuxolimab in advanced cancers. Data came from immunoSEQ multiplex PCR; TCRdb stores just in-frame clones and leaves some out. This table holds approximately 20,000 clones, around nine tenths found once. Sequences were derived from CD4+ or CD8+ T cells sorted from blood, sampled in a trial of the OX40 agonist ivuxolimab. These receptors came from an adult with an advanced solid tumor such as melanoma, head and neck, liver or kidney cancer. CDR3s include the opening cysteine and the closing phenylalanine or tryptophan. Each record gives: J gene, V gene, D gene, clone size, CDR3 protein, CDR3 DNA. The D gene is left open where the match is weak. Clone size is given for some rows only: seen once, a few or many times, or a class if the clone is expanded.

J: TRBJ1-5
V: TRBV2
D: NA
size: NA
CDR3: CASTEGVSNQPQHF
DNA: TGTGCCAGCACCGAGGGAGTTAGCAATCAGCCCCAGCATTTT

J: TRBJ1-1
V: TRBV11-2
D: NA
size: NA
CDR3: CASSRNRANTEAFF
DNA: TGTGCCAGCAGCCGTAACAGGGCCAACACTGAAGCTTTCTTT

J: TRBJ2-1
V: TRBV2
D: NA
size: NA
CDR3: CASSDGRFSYNEQFF
DNA: TGTGCCAGCAGTGACGGTAGGTTCTCCTACAATGAGCAGTTCTTC

J: TRBJ1-2
V: TRBV19
D: NA
size: NA
CDR3: CASSRLYYGYTF
DNA: TGTGCCAGTAGTAGATTATACTATGGCTACACCTTC

J: TRBJ2-7
V: TRBV11-2
D: NA
size: NA
CDR3: CASSPRPLLGEQYF
DNA: TGTGCCAGCAGCCCCCGACCCCTTCTGGGCGAGCAGTACTTC

J: TRBJ2-5
V: TRBV13
D: NA
size: NA
CDR3: CASSLVRETQYF
DNA: TGTGCCAGCAGCTTAGTACGAGAGACCCAGTACTTC

J: TRBJ2-2
V: TRBV7-3
D: NA
size: NA
CDR3: CASSSKFDPVQGPVPGELFF
DNA: TGTGCCAGCAGCTCCAAGTTCGACCCAGTCCAAGGGCCGGTCCCCGGGGAGCTGTTTTTT

J: TRBJ2-3
V: TRBV7-8
D: NA
size: NA
CDR3: CASSSPRSSRSPDTQYF
DNA: TGTGCCAGCAGCAGTCCCCGGTCCTCACGGTCCCCAGATACGCAGTATTTT

J: TRBJ2-3
V: TRBV7-2
D: NA
size: few
CDR3: CASSLVGARTDTQYF
DNA: TGTGCCAGCAGCTTAGTGGGGGCGAGGACAGATACGCAGTATTTT

J: TRBJ1-1
V: TRBV5-1
D: TRBD1
size: NA
CDR3: CASSLRIGQGSTEAFF
DNA: TGCGCCAGCAGCCTACGAATTGGACAGGGGAGCACTGAAGCTTTCTTT

J: TRBJ2-1
V: TRBV29-1
D: NA
size: NA
CDR3: CSVPPGGNIYNEQFF
DNA: TGCAGCGTTCCACCCGGGGGCAACATTTACAATGAGCAGTTCTTC

J: TRBJ1-1
V: TRBV29-1
D: NA
size: NA
CDR3: CSVLTGRRTEAFF
DNA: TGCAGCGTTTTAACAGGGAGAAGGACTGAAGCTTTCTTT

J: TRBJ1-5
V: TRBV7-8
D: NA
size: NA
CDR3: CASSLGNQPQHF
DNA: TGTGCCAGCAGCTTAGGGAATCAGCCCCAGCATTTT

J: TRBJ1-2
V: TRBV12-5
D: NA
size: NA
CDR3: CASTPTPNYGYTF
DNA: TGTGCTAGTACCCCCACCCCTAACTATGGCTACACCTTC

J: TRBJ2-1
V: TRBV5-4
D: NA
size: NA
CDR3: CASSLGQADNEQFF
DNA: TGTGCCAGCAGCTTGGGGCAGGCAGACAATGAGCAGTTCTTC

J: TRBJ2-7
V: TRBV19
D: NA
size: once
CDR3: CASSMWDRHREQYF
DNA: TGTGCCAGTAGTATGTGGGACCGCCATCGCGAGCAGTACTTC

J: TRBJ2-5
V: TRBV28
D: NA
size: NA
CDR3: CASSPSSGLRETQYF
DNA: TGTGCCAGCAGCCCCTCGTCGGGTCTGCGTGAGACCCAGTACTTC

J: TRBJ1-2
V: TRBV27
D: NA
size: once
CDR3: CASRREGEGTHGYTF
DNA: TGTGCCAGCAGACGAGAGGGAGAGGGGACCCATGGCTACACCTTC

J: TRBJ2-7
V: TRBV21-1
D: NA
size: NA
CDR3: CASSNGTGSYEQYF
DNA: TGTGCCAGCAGCAACGGGACAGGGAGCTACGAGCAGTACTTC

J: TRBJ2-7
V: TRBV7-8
D: TRBD2
size: once
CDR3: CASSPGTRFYEQYF
DNA: TGTGCCAGCAGCCCCGGGACTAGATTCTACGAGCAGTACTTC

J: TRBJ1-1
V: TRBV19
D: NA
size: NA
CDR3: CASSPRGSRDTEAFF
DNA: TGTGCCAGTAGTCCTCGGGGGAGCCGGGACACTGAAGCTTTCTTT

J: TRBJ2-1
V: TRBV4-3
D: NA
size: once
CDR3: CASSQDFGEETRAYNEQFF
DNA: TGCGCCAGCAGCCAAGATTTCGGGGAGGAGACAAGAGCCTACAATGAGCAGTTCTTC

J: TRBJ2-7
V: TRBV4-2
D: NA
size: NA
CDR3: CASSPRDHSYEQYF
DNA: TGTGCCAGCAGCCCCCGCGACCACTCCTACGAGCAGTACTTC

J: TRBJ2-1
V: TRBV7-7
D: NA
size: NA
CDR3: CASSLGTLIGDEQFF
DNA: TGTGCTAGCAGCTTAGGGACTCTCATCGGGGATGAGCAGTTCTTC

J: TRBJ2-1
V: TRBV7-6
D: NA
size: NA
CDR3: CASSLVPLANEQFF
DNA: TGTGCCAGCAGTCTAGTTCCATTGGCCAATGAGCAGTTCTTC

J: TRBJ2-5
V: TRBV6-6
D: NA
size: NA
CDR3: CASSRLGGQETQYF
DNA: TGTGCCAGCAGCCGCCTAGGGGGGCAAGAGACCCAGTACTTC

J: TRBJ2-1
V: TRBV19
D: NA
size: NA
CDR3: CASNSWGASYNEQFF
DNA: TGTGCCAGTAATTCATGGGGGGCATCCTACAATGAGCAGTTCTTC

J: TRBJ2-1
V: TRBV7-2
D: NA
size: NA
CDR3: CASSLAVGDHYNEQFF
DNA: TGTGCCAGCAGCTTAGCGGTGGGGGACCACTACAATGAGCAGTTCTTC

J: TRBJ1-3
V: TRBV15
D: NA
size: NA
CDR3: CATSRDMGSGNTIYF
DNA: TGTGCCACCAGCAGAGATATGGGTTCTGGAAACACCATATATTTT

J: TRBJ2-7
V: TRBV11-2
D: NA
size: NA
CDR3: CASSLGGRNEQYF
DNA: TGTGCCAGCAGCTTAGGGGGCCGGAACGAGCAGTACTTC

J: TRBJ2-7
V: TRBV18
D: NA
size: NA
CDR3: CASSPPGRSEQYF
DNA: TGTGCCAGCTCTCCCCCCGGGCGGAGCGAGCAGTACTTC

J: TRBJ2-4
V: TRBV7-9
D: NA
size: once
CDR3: CASSFLRGTVNIQYF
DNA: TGTGCCAGCAGCTTCCTACGCGGGACAGTAAACATTCAGTACTTC

J: TRBJ2-2
V: TRBV5-6
D: TRBD1
size: NA
CDR3: CASSFLGTGGTGELFF
DNA: TGTGCCAGCAGCTTCCTCGGGACAGGGGGCACCGGGGAGCTGTTTTTT

J: TRBJ2-7
V: TRBV12-5
D: TRBD1
size: NA
CDR3: CASGLDKGQGDYEQYF
DNA: TGTGCTAGTGGTTTGGACAAGGGACAGGGAGACTACGAGCAGTACTTC

J: TRBJ1-1
V: TRBV9
D: TRBD1
size: NA
CDR3: CASSPQGGVTEAFF
DNA: TGTGCCAGCAGCCCGCAGGGGGGGGTTACTGAAGCTTTCTTT

J: TRBJ2-5
V: TRBV7-9
D: NA
size: NA
CDR3: CASSFPNGEGTQYF
DNA: TGTGCCAGCAGCTTTCCGAATGGCGAGGGGACCCAGTACTTC

J: TRBJ1-3
V: TRBV2
D: NA
size: NA
CDR3: CASSDQMEPDAGNTIYF
DNA: TGTGCCAGCAGTGACCAAATGGAACCCGACGCCGGAAACACCATATATTTT

J: TRBJ2-5
V: TRBV11-2
D: NA
size: NA
CDR3: CASSLVRQQETQYF
DNA: TGTGCCAGCAGCTTAGTCAGGCAGCAAGAGACCCAGTACTTC

J: TRBJ1-4
V: TRBV6-1
D: NA
size: NA
CDR3: CASREIGGEKLFF
DNA: TGTGCCAGCAGGGAGATTGGGGGTGAAAAACTGTTTTTT

J: TRBJ1-4
V: TRBV28
D: NA
size: NA
CDR3: CASSRDGVGGNEKLFF
DNA: TGTGCCAGCAGCCGCGATGGTGTAGGGGGTAATGAAAAACTGTTTTTT

J: TRBJ2-4
V: TRBV6-5
D: NA
size: NA
CDR3: CASSVNGGPGNIQYF
DNA: TGTGCCAGCAGTGTCAACGGGGGCCCGGGGAACATTCAGTACTTC

J: TRBJ2-1
V: TRBV9
D: NA
size: NA
CDR3: CASSDSLDNEQFF
DNA: TGTGCCAGCAGCGACTCCTTGGACAATGAGCAGTTCTTC

J: TRBJ1-5
V: TRBV19
D: NA
size: once
CDR3: CASSIDMGGNQPQHF
DNA: TGTGCCAGTAGTATAGATATGGGGGGGAATCAGCCCCAGCATTTT

J: TRBJ2-7
V: TRBV11-2
D: TRBD1
size: NA
CDR3: CASRNTRGLEQYF
DNA: TGTGCCAGCAGAAACACCAGGGGGCTCGAGCAGTACTTC

J: TRBJ1-4
V: TRBV9
D: TRBD1
size: medium-sized
CDR3: CASSPPDRGANEKLFF
DNA: TGTGCCAGCAGCCCACCGGACAGGGGAGCTAATGAAAAACTGTTTTTT

J: TRBJ2-3
V: TRBV7-3
D: TRBD2
size: NA
CDR3: CASSISGGASDTQYF
DNA: TGTGCCAGCAGCATTAGCGGGGGGGCCTCGGATACGCAGTATTTT